Listed below are T cell receptor beta chains from one sample, sequenced in a study of blood T cell repertoires in COVID-19. The protocol was immunoSEQ multiplex PCR, while the TCRdb copy is restricted to in-frame clones and leaves out a portion. This sample yields 140,000 or so clones, of which about 82% are seen a single time; around 6.5% belongs to the top ten. What was sequenced was PBMCs or T cells enriched from blood (not recorded which). These receptors were obtained from a woman aged 40-49 years who had recovered from COVID-19. CDR3s include the opening cysteine and the closing phenylalanine or tryptophan. Each record gives: V gene, D gene, J gene, CDR3 length, clone size, CDR3 protein, CDR3 DNA. D genes are given only for firm matches. A clone size is listed for some rows: how often the clone was seen (once, few, many), or a class if it is expanded.

v_gene: TRBV5-1
d_gene: NA
j_gene: TRBJ2-7
len: 12
abundance: NA
CDR3aa: CASSSTRNEQYF
CDR3nt: TGCGCCAGCAGCTCCACTAGAAACGAGCAGTACTTC

v_gene: TRBV27
d_gene: TRBD2
j_gene: TRBJ2-1
len: 16
abundance: NA
CDR3aa: CASRPRTSGRDNEQFF
CDR3nt: TGTGCCAGCAGACCTCGGACTAGCGGGAGAGACAATGAGCAGTTCTTC

v_gene: TRBV11-2
d_gene: NA
j_gene: TRBJ1-1
len: 11
abundance: NA
CDR3aa: CASSLDRVAFF
CDR3nt: TGTGCCAGCAGCTTAGATCGGGTAGCTTTCTTT

v_gene: TRBV6-5
d_gene: NA
j_gene: TRBJ1-2
len: 13
abundance: NA
CDR3aa: CASSTTRDYGYTF
CDR3nt: TGTGCCAGCAGTACGACCCGGGACTATGGCTACACCTTC

v_gene: TRBV7-9
d_gene: NA
j_gene: TRBJ2-7
len: 13
abundance: NA
CDR3aa: CASSLNRENEQYF
CDR3nt: TGTGCCAGCAGCTTGAACAGGGAAAACGAGCAGTACTTC

v_gene: TRBV7-2
d_gene: NA
j_gene: TRBJ2-3
len: 15
abundance: NA
CDR3aa: CASSIEGVATDTQYF
CDR3nt: TGTGCCAGCAGCATTGAGGGAGTGGCTACAGATACGCAGTATTTT

v_gene: TRBV27
d_gene: TRBD2
j_gene: TRBJ2-7
len: 15
abundance: NA
CDR3aa: CASSSSSGTNYEQYF
CDR3nt: TGTGCCAGCAGTTCCTCTAGCGGGACTAACTACGAGCAGTACTTC

v_gene: TRBV4-1
d_gene: TRBD1
j_gene: TRBJ2-1
len: 14
abundance: NA
CDR3aa: CASRMDREIGEQFF
CDR3nt: TGCGCCAGCAGAATGGACAGGGAGATCGGTGAGCAGTTCTTC

v_gene: TRBV20-1
d_gene: NA
j_gene: TRBJ1-2
len: 11
abundance: once
CDR3aa: CSASGQYGYTF
CDR3nt: TGCAGTGCTAGTGGCCAGTATGGCTACACCTTC

v_gene: TRBV9
d_gene: TRBD2
j_gene: TRBJ2-5
len: 15
abundance: NA
CDR3aa: CASSVAGTRGETQYF
CDR3nt: TGTGCCAGCAGCGTAGCCGGGACTAGGGGAGAGACCCAGTACTTC

v_gene: TRBV5-8
d_gene: TRBD1
j_gene: TRBJ1-2
len: 17
abundance: few
CDR3aa: CASSLRTGQGPTYGYTF
CDR3nt: TGTGCCAGCAGCTTGCGGACCGGACAGGGTCCGACCTATGGCTACACCTTC

v_gene: TRBV3-1/TRBV3-2
d_gene: TRBD1
j_gene: TRBJ1-1
len: 13
abundance: NA
CDR3aa: CASSHLGGSEAFF
CDR3nt: TGTGCCAGCAGCCACCTAGGGGGCTCTGAAGCTTTCTTT

v_gene: TRBV19
d_gene: NA
j_gene: TRBJ2-1
len: 11
abundance: NA
CDR3aa: CASIRGNEQFF
CDR3nt: TGTGCCAGTATAAGGGGGAATGAGCAGTTCTTC

v_gene: TRBV5-1
d_gene: NA
j_gene: TRBJ1-1
len: 12
abundance: NA
CDR3aa: CASSLERTEAFF
CDR3nt: TGCGCCAGCAGCTTGGAGCGGACTGAAGCTTTCTTT

v_gene: TRBV25-1
d_gene: NA
j_gene: TRBJ1-6
len: 15
abundance: few
CDR3aa: CASSETPSYNSPLHF
CDR3nt: TGTGCCAGCAGTGAAACACCATCCTATAATTCACCCCTCCACTTT

v_gene: TRBV6-5
d_gene: NA
j_gene: TRBJ2-7
len: 15
abundance: NA
CDR3aa: CASSSPSYSSYEQYF
CDR3nt: TGTGCCAGCAGTTCGCCTAGCTACTCCTCCTACGAGCAGTACTTC

v_gene: TRBV9
d_gene: NA
j_gene: TRBJ2-2
len: 17
abundance: NA
CDR3aa: CASSVAASGSNTGELFF
CDR3nt: TGTGCCAGCAGCGTAGCGGCCAGCGGGTCGAACACCGGGGAGCTGTTTTTT

v_gene: TRBV6-6
d_gene: NA
j_gene: TRBJ2-7
len: 12
abundance: NA
CDR3aa: CASSSTYYEQYF
CDR3nt: TGTGCCAGCAGTTCCACTTACTACGAGCAGTACTTC

v_gene: TRBV27
d_gene: TRBD1
j_gene: TRBJ2-7
len: 15
abundance: NA
CDR3aa: CASSYWGQGTYEQYF
CDR3nt: TGTGCCAGCAGTTATTGGGGACAGGGGACCTACGAGCAGTACTTC

v_gene: TRBV6-6
d_gene: TRBD2
j_gene: TRBJ2-3
len: 16
abundance: once
CDR3aa: CASSRLAGVSGDTQYF
CDR3nt: TGTGCCAGCAGTCGACTAGCGGGGGTTTCGGGGGATACGCAGTATTTT

v_gene: TRBV2
d_gene: TRBD2
j_gene: TRBJ2-2
len: 15
abundance: few
CDR3aa: CASRAGSGHTGELFF
CDR3nt: TGTGCCAGCAGAGCGGGGTCTGGGCACACCGGGGAGCTGTTTTTT

v_gene: TRBV27
d_gene: NA
j_gene: TRBJ2-7
len: 12
abundance: few
CDR3aa: CASSLTGSEQYF
CDR3nt: TGTGCCAGCAGTTTAACGGGGTCCGAGCAGTACTTC

v_gene: TRBV12-5
d_gene: NA
j_gene: TRBJ2-2
len: 14
abundance: NA
CDR3aa: CASGLPRNTGELFF
CDR3nt: TGTGCTAGTGGTTTGCCGAGGAACACCGGGGAGCTGTTTTTT

v_gene: TRBV4-1
d_gene: NA
j_gene: TRBJ1-3
len: 15
abundance: NA
CDR3aa: CASSQSTGVGNTIYF
CDR3nt: TGCGCCAGCAGCCAGTCGACGGGGGTTGGAAACACCATATATTTT

v_gene: TRBV5-5
d_gene: NA
j_gene: TRBJ1-2
len: 15
abundance: NA
CDR3aa: CASSSWIGSTYGYTF
CDR3nt: TGTGCCAGCAGTTCATGGATCGGGTCGACCTATGGCTACACCTTC

v_gene: TRBV5-1
d_gene: TRBD2
j_gene: TRBJ2-7
len: 16
abundance: NA
CDR3aa: CASSLAGGPGSYEQYF
CDR3nt: TGCGCCAGCAGCCTGGCGGGGGGGCCAGGATCCTACGAGCAGTACTTC

v_gene: TRBV10-3
d_gene: TRBD1
j_gene: TRBJ1-1
len: 13
abundance: NA
CDR3aa: CATDGQGRGEAFF
CDR3nt: TGTGCCACGGACGGACAGGGGCGGGGTGAAGCTTTCTTT

v_gene: TRBV7-9
d_gene: NA
j_gene: TRBJ2-1
len: 13
abundance: once
CDR3aa: CASSFASNNEQFF
CDR3nt: TGTGCCAGCAGCTTCGCCTCTAACAATGAGCAGTTCTTC

v_gene: TRBV30
d_gene: TRBD1
j_gene: TRBJ1-2
len: 15
abundance: NA
CDR3aa: CAWSVQDRVNYGYTF
CDR3nt: TGTGCCTGGAGTGTACAAGACAGGGTAAACTATGGCTACACCTTC

v_gene: TRBV3-1/TRBV3-2
d_gene: TRBD1
j_gene: TRBJ2-7
len: 16
abundance: NA
CDR3aa: CASSLYSFGTGNEQYF
CDR3nt: TGTGCCAGCAGCCTGTATAGCTTCGGGACAGGGAACGAGCAGTACTTC

v_gene: TRBV7-9
d_gene: TRBD2
j_gene: TRBJ2-1
len: 15
abundance: NA
CDR3aa: CASSSGLAGYNEQFF
CDR3nt: TGTGCCAGCAGCTCGGGACTAGCGGGATACAATGAGCAGTTCTTC

v_gene: TRBV6-2/TRBV6-3
d_gene: TRBD1
j_gene: TRBJ1-5
len: 18
abundance: NA
CDR3aa: CASSYSKQGDYSNQPQHF
CDR3nt: TGTGCCAGCAGTTACTCGAAGCAGGGGGATTATAGCAATCAGCCCCAGCATTTT

v_gene: TRBV19
d_gene: NA
j_gene: TRBJ1-2
len: 14
abundance: NA
CDR3aa: CASSMAAGDYGYTF
CDR3nt: TGTGCCAGTAGTATGGCGGCAGGGGACTATGGCTACACCTTC

v_gene: TRBV19
d_gene: TRBD2
j_gene: TRBJ2-2
len: 14
abundance: NA
CDR3aa: CASSILAGGYELFF
CDR3nt: TGTGCCAGTAGTATACTAGCGGGAGGGTATGAGCTGTTTTTT

v_gene: TRBV7-8
d_gene: TRBD2
j_gene: TRBJ2-7
len: 15
abundance: NA
CDR3aa: CASSLSTSGSIEQYF
CDR3nt: TGTGCCAGCAGCTTATCGACTAGCGGGAGTATCGAGCAGTACTTC

v_gene: TRBV19
d_gene: TRBD1
j_gene: TRBJ1-2
len: 15
abundance: NA
CDR3aa: CASSPRDRVDYGYTF
CDR3nt: TGTGCCAGTAGTCCCCGGGACAGGGTGGACTATGGCTACACCTTC

v_gene: TRBV2
d_gene: NA
j_gene: TRBJ1-2
len: 11
abundance: NA
CDR3aa: CASSPRYGYTF
CDR3nt: TGTGCCAGCAGTCCGCGATATGGCTACACCTTC

v_gene: TRBV5-4
d_gene: TRBD2
j_gene: TRBJ2-1
len: 20
abundance: NA
CDR3aa: CASSLSIWSSGRRGYNEQFF
CDR3nt: TGTGCCAGCAGCTTGAGTATCTGGTCTAGCGGGAGGAGGGGTTACAATGAGCAGTTCTTC

v_gene: TRBV9
d_gene: TRBD2
j_gene: TRBJ2-7
len: 16
abundance: NA
CDR3aa: CASSVGLAGIEYEQYF
CDR3nt: TGTGCCAGCAGCGTAGGGCTAGCGGGGATCGAGTACGAGCAGTACTTC

v_gene: TRBV19
d_gene: TRBD1
j_gene: TRBJ2-1
len: 15
abundance: NA
CDR3aa: CASTRIGTGGNEQFF
CDR3nt: TGTGCCAGTACGAGAATTGGGACAGGGGGAAATGAGCAGTTCTTC

v_gene: TRBV14
d_gene: NA
j_gene: TRBJ1-2
len: 17
abundance: NA
CDR3aa: CASSQAPTTGFNYGYTF
CDR3nt: TGTGCCAGCAGCCAAGCCCCAACGACAGGTTTTAACTATGGCTACACCTTC

v_gene: TRBV6-5
d_gene: TRBD1
j_gene: TRBJ1-2
len: 13
abundance: few
CDR3aa: CASRTGGNYGYTF
CDR3nt: TGTGCCAGCAGGACAGGGGGGAACTATGGCTACACCTTC

v_gene: TRBV7-3
d_gene: TRBD2
j_gene: TRBJ2-6
len: 18
abundance: NA
CDR3aa: CASSPSTSGSSGANVLTF
CDR3nt: TGTGCCAGCAGCCCTTCGACTAGCGGGTCTTCTGGGGCCAACGTCCTGACTTTC

v_gene: TRBV3-1/TRBV3-2
d_gene: TRBD2
j_gene: TRBJ2-3
len: 17
abundance: once
CDR3aa: CASSHLLAGGGTDTQYF
CDR3nt: TGTGCCAGCAGCCACCTACTAGCGGGGGGTGGGACAGATACGCAGTATTTT

v_gene: TRBV9
d_gene: TRBD2
j_gene: TRBJ2-1
len: 18
abundance: NA
CDR3aa: CASSVDPRTSASYNEQFF
CDR3nt: TGTGCCAGCAGCGTAGACCCGAGGACTAGCGCTTCCTACAATGAGCAGTTCTTC

v_gene: TRBV19
d_gene: NA
j_gene: TRBJ1-1
len: 13
abundance: NA
CDR3aa: CASSISGATEAFF
CDR3nt: TGTGCCAGTAGTATTTCTGGGGCCACTGAAGCTTTCTTT

v_gene: TRBV18
d_gene: TRBD1
j_gene: TRBJ2-1
len: 15
abundance: NA
CDR3aa: CASSPADRARDEQFF
CDR3nt: TGTGCCAGCTCCCCAGCGGACAGGGCGCGTGATGAGCAGTTCTTC

v_gene: TRBV14
d_gene: NA
j_gene: TRBJ1-1
len: 14
abundance: NA
CDR3aa: CASSQVSGNTEAFF
CDR3nt: TGTGCCAGCAGCCAAGTTTCGGGTAACACTGAAGCTTTCTTT

v_gene: TRBV11-3
d_gene: NA
j_gene: TRBJ1-3
len: 12
abundance: NA
CDR3aa: CASSARRGPIYF
CDR3nt: TGTGCCAGCAGCGCACGAAGAGGCCCCATATATTTT

v_gene: TRBV27
d_gene: TRBD1
j_gene: TRBJ2-7
len: 14
abundance: once
CDR3aa: CASSLGTGYYEQYF
CDR3nt: TGTGCCAGCAGTTTGGGGACAGGGTACTACGAGCAGTACTTC

v_gene: TRBV30
d_gene: NA
j_gene: TRBJ2-1
len: 14
abundance: NA
CDR3aa: CAWSGASRFSEQFF
CDR3nt: TGTGCCTGGAGTGGGGCCTCACGATTTTCGGAGCAGTTCTTC